Below, 19 T cell receptor beta chains from the same sample are listed, as sequenced in a study of response to subunit inactivated influenza vaccine. MiXCR, run by TCRdb on the RT-PCR reads, gives a single entry per CDR3 protein. This table has approximately 700,000 distinct CDR3 sequences, about 15% appearing once. This specimen was PBMCs from blood, taken roughly 12 days after vaccination. These receptors were collected from a man in his forties or fifties who received an inactivated influenza vaccine.

This clonotype was seen a few times. The chain recombines TRBV10-3 with TRBJ1-1; maybe TRBD1 (5 bases). CDR3 length equals 13 residues. V was shortened by 7 bases and J by 4 bases, with 13 bases between the two germline ends. The germline gives CDR1 ENHRY, CDR2 SYGVKD. The CDR3 DNA sequence: TGTGCCATCAAGGGGCCGGGCTCCACTGAAGCTTTCTTT. This gives the protein CAIKGPGSTEAFF.

This clonotype has a handful of counts. The chain employs TRBV7-8 and TRBJ1-5; unclear D gene. This CDR3 region has 15 residues. V lost 1 base and J 0 bases, leaving 7 bases between the germline ends. Germline-derived CDR1 and CDR2 are SGHVS and FQNEAQ. The CDR3 bases are TGTGCCAGCAGCTTAGGGCCCCGTAGCAATCAGCCCCAGCATTTT. It is translated as CASSLGPRSNQPQHF.

With regard to this clonotype: The germline gene is not matched at one end of the junction; a read error may be the cause. This sequence joins TRBV20-1 and TRBJ2-2, with a weak D call TRBD2 (6 bases). The CDR3 is 13 residues long. Germline V gene data show CDR1 as DFQATT and CDR2 as SNEGSKA (reference sequence). The CDR3 protein is CGASGVLTGELFF. In DNA form, the CDR3 reads TGCGGTGCCTCGGGAGTACTCACCGGGGAGCTGTTTTTT.

In nucleotides, the CDR3 is TGTGCCAGCACATTAGGGTCTTCGGGGAACACTGAAGCTTTCTTT. It translates to CASTLGSSGNTEAFF. This sequence joins TRBV12-3 or TRBV12-4 and TRBJ1-1; no clear D. The V gene lost 7 bases and the J gene lost 1 base, with 16 bases spanning the gap. The CDR3 sequence is 15 residues long.

The chain combines TRBV20-1 with TRBJ1-5; D unclear. CDR1 is DFQATT, CDR2 SNEGSKA, per germline (reference sequence). The ends were cut back, 0 bases at V and 2 bases at J, with 5 bases in the middle. The CDR3 totals 13 residues. The CDR3 nucleotides read TGCAGTGCTAGAGAGGATGGCAATCAGCCCCAGCATTTT. Its translation: CSAREDGNQPQHF.

J is TRBJ2-5 and V is TRBV2; 10 nucleotides align to TRBD2. J lost 3 bases, V lost 7 bases, and 5 bases had no gene match. This CDR3 is built from 14 residues. Looked up from germline, CDR1 is SNHLY and CDR2 is FYNNEI. CDR3 protein: CASKDLAGEETQYF. CDR3 DNA: TGTGCCAGCAAGGATCTAGCGGGAGAAGAGACCCAGTACTTC.

Comment on this clonotype: A read error may explain this, as a much larger clone is one base away. This sequence joins TRBV5-1 and TRBJ2-1; the match to TRBD2 covers 8 bases. Germline CDR1 and CDR2: SGHRS and YFSETQ. V lost 4 bases and J lost 6; bases outside the gene matches: 12. The length of the CDR3 is 16 residues. CDR3 sequence reads: CASSLGTRFNINEQFF. The CDR3 DNA is TGCGCCAGCAGCCTAGGGACTAGGTTCAACATCAATGAGCAGTTCTTC.

The chain combines TRBV5-1 with TRBJ2-3; TRBD2 aligns across 14 bases. The V gene end was trimmed by 4 bases and the J gene end by 4 bases; junction bases not matched to a gene: 8. Germline V CDR1 and CDR2: SGHRS, YFSETQ. The CDR3 sequence is 17 residues long. The CDR3 reads CASSPGLAGGFADTQYF. In DNA, the CDR3 is TGCGCCAGCAGCCCCGGACTAGCGGGAGGTTTCGCAGATACGCAGTATTTT.

This clonotype was observed a handful of times. This rearrangement joins TRBV9 to TRBJ2-2; D might be TRBD1 (6 bases). CDR3 length: 12 residues. The ends were cut back, 6 bases at V and 3 bases at J, with 6 bases in the middle. Germline V lookup: CDR1 SGDLS, CDR2 YYNGEE. The CDR3 region is CASNRDTGELFF. The CDR3 DNA reads TGTGCCAGCAACAGGGACACCGGGGAGCTGTTTTTT.

This clonotype occurred a few times. V gene TRBV11-1 combines with J gene TRBJ2-3, with D possibly being TRBD1 (6 bases). Trimming removed 3 bases from V and 4 bases from J, with 26 bases in between. Per the germline V gene, CDR1 is SGHAT and CDR2 is FQDESV (reference sequence). This CDR3 comprises 19 residues. CDR3 nucleotide sequence: TGTGCCAGCAGCTTCCCAATTCGAGGGGGACCAGGAGGTCCAGATACGCAGTATTTT. This sequence encodes CASSFPIRGGPGGPDTQYF.

The chain joins TRBV5-1 to TRBJ2-5, with TRBD1 matching over 7 bases. V shed 3 bases and J 2 bases; nucleotides not matched to a gene: 4. Per the germline V gene, CDR1 is SGHRS and CDR2 is YFSETQ. This CDR3 has 14 residues. The CDR3 reads CASSWGTDQETQYF. In DNA form, the CDR3 reads TGCGCCAGCAGCTGGGGGACAGATCAAGAGACCCAGTACTTC.

V is TRBV4-2 and J is TRBJ2-7; no firm D call. The V end lost 0 bases, the J end lost 1 base, and 10 bases lay between the germline ends. CDR3 length: 15 residues. Germline loops: CDR1 LGHNA, CDR2 YNFKEQ. The CDR3, as DNA: TGTGCCAGCAGCCAAGATCTCGCGCGATCCTACGAGCAGTACTTC. Amino acids: CASSQDLARSYEQYF.

This chain joins TRBV4-3 and TRBJ2-3, with 13 positions matching TRBD2. V trimming: 1 base; J trimming: 8 bases; junction bases outside the gene matches: 15. The CDR3 spans 19 residues. The germline gives CDR1 LGHNA, CDR2 YSLEER. The CDR3 is CASSQVPPTSGRARGTQYF. CDR3 DNA sequence: TGCGCCAGCAGCCAAGTCCCCCCAACTAGCGGGAGGGCCCGGGGTACGCAGTATTTT.

This clonotype was observed a few times. V gene TRBV11-2 combines with J gene TRBJ2-3; TRBD2 matches 10 bases. The CDR3 extends over 14 amino acids. V shed 5 bases and J 6 bases; nucleotides not matched to a gene: 5. Looked up from germline, CDR1 is SGHAT and CDR2 is FQNNGV. CDR3 sequence: CASSPGLAVDTQYF. The DNA for the CDR3 is TGTGCCAGCAGCCCAGGACTAGCGGTGGATACGCAGTATTTT.

This clonotype showed up just a few times. This sequence joins TRBV4-3 and TRBJ2-1; D ambiguous. Between the trimmed V and J ends, which lost 1 base and 1 base, there was a span of 8 bases. This CDR3 has 15 residues. The germline V gene has CDR1 LGHNA and CDR2 YSLEER. The CDR3 protein is CASSQVYGSYNEQFF. CDR3 nucleotide sequence: TGCGCCAGCAGCCAAGTCTACGGTTCCTACAATGAGCAGTTCTTC.

The V gene is TRBV6-2 or TRBV6-3, the J gene TRBJ2-7, with D perhaps matching TRBD2 (5 bases). This CDR3 is 16 amino acids long. Germline CDR1 reads MNHEY; CDR2 reads SVGEGT. Deletions cut 5 bases from V and 5 bases from J, with 22 bases between. CDR3 sequence reads: CASSTTDPGIYNEQYF. The CDR3 DNA follows: TGTGCCAGCAGTACCACGGACCCGGGGATCTACAACGAGCAGTACTTC.

The chain links TRBV7-8 to TRBJ2-2; maybe TRBD2 (5 bases). This CDR3 has 17 residues. V was pared by 4 bases and J by 0 bases, with 15 bases between. Germline assignment: CDR1 SGHVS and CDR2 FQNEAQ. The DNA of the CDR3 is TGTGCCAGCAGCTATCTTTTTGCGGGCCCGAACACCGGGGAGCTGTTTTTT. Amino acids: CASSYLFAGPNTGELFF.

This clonotype was detected a few times. This chain connects TRBV7-2 to TRBJ2-2, with 11 bases lining up with TRBD2. V lost 7 bases and J lost 7; bases outside the gene matches: 11. Germline assignment: CDR1 SGHTA and CDR2 FQGNSA. CDR3 length: 16 residues. The CDR3 loop reads CASTPIGSGRGGELFF. CDR3 nucleotides: TGTGCCAGCACCCCAATCGGTAGCGGGAGGGGCGGGGAGCTGTTTTTT.

This clonotype came up a few times. The V and J genes are TRBV2 and TRBJ1-4, with unresolved D. There are 13 residues in the CDR3. Germline V CDR1 and CDR2: SNHLY, FYNNEI. V was cut by 1 base and J by 8 bases, with 8 bases left in between. CDR3 DNA: TGTGCCAGCAGTGAAGGGGGAAGGGAAAAACTGTTTTTT. Protein: CASSEGGREKLFF.